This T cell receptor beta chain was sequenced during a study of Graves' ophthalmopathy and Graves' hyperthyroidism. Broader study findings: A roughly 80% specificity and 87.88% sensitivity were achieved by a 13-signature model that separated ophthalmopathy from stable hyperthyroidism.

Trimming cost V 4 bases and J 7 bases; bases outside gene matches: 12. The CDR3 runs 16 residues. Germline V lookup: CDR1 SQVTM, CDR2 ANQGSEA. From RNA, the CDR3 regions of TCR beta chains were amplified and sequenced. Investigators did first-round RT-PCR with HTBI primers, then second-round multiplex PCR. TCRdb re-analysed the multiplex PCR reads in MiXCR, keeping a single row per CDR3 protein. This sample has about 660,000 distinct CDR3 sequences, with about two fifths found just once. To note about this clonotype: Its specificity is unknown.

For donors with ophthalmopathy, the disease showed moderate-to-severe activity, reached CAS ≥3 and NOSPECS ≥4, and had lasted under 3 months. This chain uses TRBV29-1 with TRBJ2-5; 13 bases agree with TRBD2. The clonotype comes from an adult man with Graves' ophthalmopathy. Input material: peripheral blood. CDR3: CSVAGLAGSDYGTQYF. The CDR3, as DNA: TGCAGCGTTGCGGGACTAGCGGGGAGTGATTACGGGACCCAGTACTTC. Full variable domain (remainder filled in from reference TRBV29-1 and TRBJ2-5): SAVISQKPSRDICQRGTSLTIQCQVDSQVTMMFWYRQQPGQSLTLIATANQGSEATYESGFVIDKFPISRPNLTFSTLTVSNMSPEDSSIYLCSVAGLAGSDYGTQYFGPGTRLLVL.